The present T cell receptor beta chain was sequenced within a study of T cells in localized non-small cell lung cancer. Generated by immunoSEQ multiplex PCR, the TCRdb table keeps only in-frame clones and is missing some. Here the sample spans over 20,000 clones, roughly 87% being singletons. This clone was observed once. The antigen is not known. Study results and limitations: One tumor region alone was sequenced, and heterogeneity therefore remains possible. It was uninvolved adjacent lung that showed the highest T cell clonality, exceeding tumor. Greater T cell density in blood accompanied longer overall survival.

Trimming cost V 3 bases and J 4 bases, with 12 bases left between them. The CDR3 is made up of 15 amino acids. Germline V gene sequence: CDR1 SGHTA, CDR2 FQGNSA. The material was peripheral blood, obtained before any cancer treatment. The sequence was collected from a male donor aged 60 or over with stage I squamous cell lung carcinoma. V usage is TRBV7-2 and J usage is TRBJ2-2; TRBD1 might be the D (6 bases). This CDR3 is CASSFAGASTGELFF. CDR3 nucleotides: TGTGCCAGCAGCTTTGCAGGGGCTTCCACCGGGGAGCTGTTTTTT.